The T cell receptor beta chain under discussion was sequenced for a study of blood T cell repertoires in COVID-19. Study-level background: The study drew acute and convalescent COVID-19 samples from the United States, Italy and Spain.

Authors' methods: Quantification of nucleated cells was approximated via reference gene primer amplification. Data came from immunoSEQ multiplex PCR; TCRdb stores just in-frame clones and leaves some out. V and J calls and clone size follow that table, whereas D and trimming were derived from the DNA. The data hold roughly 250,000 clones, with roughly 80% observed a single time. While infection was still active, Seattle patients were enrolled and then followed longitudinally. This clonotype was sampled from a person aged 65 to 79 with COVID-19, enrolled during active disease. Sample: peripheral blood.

The CDR3 region is CASRRSEVYEQYF. CDR3 nucleotide sequence: TGTGCCAGCAGGCGGTCTGAAGTCTACGAGCAGTACTTC. The rearrangement joins TRBV3-1 (or the pseudogene TRBV3-2) to TRBJ2-7; D unclear. Germline CDR1 LGHDT, CDR2 YNNKEL (reference sequence). Between the trimmed V and J ends, which lost 6 bases and 3 bases, there was a span of 12 bases. This CDR3 contains 13 residues.